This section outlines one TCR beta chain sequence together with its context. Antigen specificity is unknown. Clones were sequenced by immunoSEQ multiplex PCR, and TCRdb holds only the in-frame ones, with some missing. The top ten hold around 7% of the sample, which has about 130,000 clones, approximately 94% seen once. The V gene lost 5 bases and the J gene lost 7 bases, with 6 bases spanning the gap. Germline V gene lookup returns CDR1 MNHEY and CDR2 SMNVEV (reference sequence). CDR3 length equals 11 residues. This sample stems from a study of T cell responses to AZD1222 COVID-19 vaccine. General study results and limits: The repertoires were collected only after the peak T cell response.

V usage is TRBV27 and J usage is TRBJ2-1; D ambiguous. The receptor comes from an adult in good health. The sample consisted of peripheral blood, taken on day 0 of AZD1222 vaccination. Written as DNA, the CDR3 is TGTGCCAGCAGTCGTAGAAATGAGCAGTTCTTC. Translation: CASSRRNEQFF.